A single sample gave rise to the 29 T cell receptor beta chains below, sequenced in a study of T cells in narcolepsy. Assay used: immunoSEQ multiplex PCR; TCRdb lists only in-frame clones, some missing. This table has tens of thousands of clones, more than 80% appearing once. What was sequenced was CD45RA- memory CD4+ T cells from PBMCs. These TCRs come from a human donor with narcolepsy.

The rearrangement joins TRBV4-3 to TRBJ1-1, with a possible D match to TRBD1 (6 bases). The CDR3 has 15 residues. Germline CDR1 LGHNA, CDR2 YSLEER. V dropped 0 bases and J dropped 1 base, with 9 bases sitting between them. For the CDR3, the DNA is TGCGCCAGCAGCCAAGAGGGGGGGCGGAACACTGAAGCTTTCTTT. This codes for CASSQEGGRNTEAFF.

The chain carries TRBV19 and TRBJ2-6; 8 nucleotides line up with TRBD1. This CDR3 region has 17 residues. The junction had 7 bases not matched to a gene; V was cut back by 6 bases and J by 0 bases. Looked up from germline, CDR1 is LNHDA and CDR2 is SQIVND (reference sequence). In DNA form, the CDR3 reads TGTGCCAGTAGAGGACAGGGATTGAGCTCTGGGGCCAACGTCCTGACTTTC. Amino acids: CASRGQGLSSGANVLTF.

The J gene is TRBJ2-5, the V gene TRBV7-9, with 8 bases identical to TRBD2. V gave up 5 bases and J gave up 4 bases; unmatched junction bases: 9. The length of the CDR3 is 15 residues. Germline assignment: CDR1 SEHNR and CDR2 FQNEAQ (reference sequence). The CDR3 protein is CASSLSGGFVETQYF. CDR3 in DNA: TGTGCCAGCAGCCTATCGGGGGGGTTCGTAGAGACCCAGTACTTC.

There are a few counts of this clone. The chain links TRBV6-5 to TRBJ2-5; D is uncertain. The last part of the DNA fits TRBJ2-7 better; the J call may be wrong. The CDR3 covers 13 residues. Germline V gene lookup returns CDR1 MNHEY and CDR2 SVGAGI. The CDR3 coding sequence is TGTGCCAGCAGCCCGACCCCTTCCTACGAGCAGTACTTC. Translated, it gives CASSPTPSYEQYF.

This clone was counted a single time. The chain employs TRBV7-3 and TRBJ1-2; weak D call: TRBD1 (5 bases). Per germline, CDR1 SGHTA and CDR2 FQGTGA. This CDR3 spans 15 amino acids. The ends were cut back, 5 bases at V and 8 bases at J, with 21 bases in the middle. The CDR3 is CASSRTHEGLWGYTF. CDR3 in DNA: TGTGCCAGCAGCAGAACCCATGAGGGGCTTTGGGGCTACACCTTC.

The chain's CDR3 is CASSHRQGWEYF. CDR3 nucleotide sequence: TGTGCCAGCAGCCACCGACAGGGCTGGGAGTATTTT. This chain uses TRBV7-3 with TRBJ2-3, with 7 positions matching TRBD1. The CDR3 covers 12 residues. With 5 bases clipped from V and 13 bases from J, the junction kept 9 bases outside the gene matches. Germline CDR1 SGHTA, CDR2 FQGTGA. The complete variable domain, with remaining parts taken from reference TRBV7-3 and TRBJ2-3, reads GAGVSQTPSNKVTEKGKYVELRCDPISGHTALYWYRQSLGQGPEFLIYFQGTGAADDSGLPNDRFFAVRPEGSVSTLKIQRTERGDSAVYLCASSHRQGWEYFGPGTRLTVL.

This chain links TRBV19 with TRBJ1-1; the D is unclear. Germline assignment: CDR1 LNHDA and CDR2 SQIVND (reference sequence). The V gene lost 6 bases and the J gene lost 1 base, with 6 bases spanning the gap. CDR3 length: 12 amino acids. The CDR3 protein is CASRVSNTEAFF. CDR3 sequence (DNA): TGTGCCAGTAGGGTGTCGAACACTGAAGCTTTCTTT.

This chain joins TRBV7-3 and TRBJ2-2; TRBD1 or TRBD2 may be the D gene (5 bases each). CDR3 length: 14 residues. The germline V gene encodes CDR1 SGHTA and CDR2 FQGTGA. Trimming left V 5 bases short and J 6 bases short, with 13 bases between. CDR3 bases: TGTGCCAGCAGCCTGGGGTTGGGACCCGGGGAGCTGTTTTTT. Translation: CASSLGLGPGELFF.

The CDR3 reads CASSISGGDLSGANVLTF. CDR3 coding DNA: TGTGCCAGTAGTATTTCAGGGGGTGACCTCTCTGGGGCCAACGTCCTGACTTTC. The chain employs TRBV19 and TRBJ2-6, with 7 bases aligning to TRBD1. V gave up 3 bases and J gave up 0 bases; unmatched junction bases: 8. The CDR3 runs to 18 residues. The germline CDR1 and CDR2 sequences are LNHDA and SQIVND (reference sequence).

This chain links TRBV6-1 with TRBJ1-1; 10 bases are a match to TRBD1. The CDR3 spans 15 residues. Germline-derived CDR1 and CDR2 are MNHNS and SASEGT. The J segment lost 1 base and the V segment lost 6 bases, leaving 5 bases of the junction unmatched. Here the CDR3 reads CASSRTGGANTEAFF. CDR3 sequence (DNA): TGTGCCAGCAGCAGGACAGGGGGAGCGAACACTGAAGCTTTCTTT.

The chain combines TRBV30 with TRBJ1-6, with 7 bases aligning to TRBD1. CDR1 is GTSNPN, CDR2 SVGIG, per germline (reference sequence). The V and J ends lost 2 bases and 8 bases, in that order; junction bases with no gene match: 3. This CDR3 is built from 13 residues. CDR3: CAWSRDRDSPLHF. As DNA, the CDR3 is TGTGCCTGGAGTAGGGACAGAGATTCACCCCTCCACTTT.

This chain connects TRBV4-3 to TRBJ2-1; possible D gene TRBD2, 6 bases. The V end lost 1 base, the J end lost 3 bases, and 10 bases lay between the germline ends. This CDR3 is built from 15 residues. The germline CDR1 and CDR2 sequences are LGHNA and YSLEER. CDR3: CASSQGSGRYNEQFF. The CDR3, as DNA: TGCGCCAGCAGCCAAGGAAGCGGGCGCTACAATGAGCAGTTCTTC.

In this sample, this clone turned up once. V and J are TRBV4-2 and TRBJ2-2; D is unresolved. With 0 bases removed from V and 11 bases from J, the gap between germline ends came to 10 bases. CDR1 is LGHNA, CDR2 YNFKEQ, per germline. This CDR3 comprises 13 residues. CDR3 sequence (DNA): TGTGCCAGCAGCCAAGATCGGAAGACCGAGCTGTTTTTT. Protein: CASSQDRKTELFF.

V is TRBV2 and J is TRBJ1-6; no firm D call. Trimming shortened V by 6 bases and J by 0 bases, and 12 bases separated the two germline ends. The CDR3 contains 16 residues. The germline V gene has CDR1 SNHLY and CDR2 FYNNEI. The CDR3 nucleotides read TGTGCCAGCAGGGGCCCCACGAGCTCCTATAATTCACCCCTCCACTTT. Its protein is CASRGPTSSYNSPLHF.

Remarks on this clone: Different DNA sequences within this sample yield the same CDR3. The J gene is TRBJ1-1, the V gene TRBV5-1; TRBD1 is a possible D gene (6 bases). V was trimmed by 5 bases and J by 1 base, leaving 18 bases between them. The germline V gene has CDR1 SGHRS and CDR2 YFSETQ. The CDR3 has 16 amino acids. The CDR3 loop is CASRAREGGPNTEAFF. CDR3 coding DNA: TGCGCCAGCAGGGCCCGGGAGGGGGGGCCGAACACTGAAGCTTTCTTT.

The rearrangement joins TRBV7-8 to TRBJ1-5; 7 nucleotides match TRBD1. J lost 6 bases, V lost 5 bases, and 4 bases had no gene match. The CDR3 length is 13 residues. CDR1 is SGHVS and CDR2 is FQNEAQ in the germline V gene. Here the CDR3 reads CASSRDRVQPQHF. CDR3 bases: TGTGCCAGCAGCCGTGACAGGGTTCAGCCCCAGCATTTT.

This clone was seen just once. This chain connects TRBV25-1 to TRBJ2-7, with unresolved D. This CDR3 comprises 14 residues. The germline V gene has CDR1 MGHDK and CDR2 SYGVNS. V was pared by 1 base and J by 7 bases, with 14 bases between. CDR3 DNA: TGTGCCAGCAGTGAATTAGGAAGAGAGTATGAGCAGTACTTC. Its translation: CASSELGREYEQYF.

V gene TRBV5-1 combines with J gene TRBJ2-5; D not resolved. Trimming left V 1 base short and J 5 bases short, with 12 bases between. The CDR3 consists of 14 residues. From germline, CDR1 is SGHRS and CDR2 YFSETQ. The CDR3, as DNA: TGCGCCAGCAGCTTGTCATCCTACCTTGAGACCCAGTACTTC. It codes for CASSLSSYLETQYF.

V and J are TRBV4-3 and TRBJ2-3; 13 nucleotides align to TRBD2. CDR1 is LGHNA, CDR2 YSLEER, per germline. CDR3 length: 18 residues. Unmatched junction bases numbered 4, after V lost 1 base and J lost 0 bases. This CDR3 is CASSQGTSGGPSTDTQYF. In DNA, the CDR3 is TGCGCCAGCAGCCAAGGGACTAGCGGGGGACCTAGCACAGATACGCAGTATTTT.

J is TRBJ1-1 and V is TRBV6-5, with a possible D match to TRBD1 (5 bases). The germline V and J ends were trimmed by 0 bases and 0 bases, with 8 bases remaining between them. The length of the CDR3 is 15 residues. Germline V CDR1 and CDR2: MNHEY, SVGAGI. CDR3 nucleotide sequence: TGTGCCAGCAGTTACTCGGTAGGGGTGAACACTGAAGCTTTCTTT. Encoded protein: CASSYSVGVNTEAFF.

The rearrangement links TRBV11-1 to TRBJ1-4; TRBD1 matches at 9 bases. Germline values: CDR1 SGHAT, CDR2 FQDESV (reference sequence). The V segment lost 5 bases and the J segment 8 bases; nucleotides outside the gene matches: 6. The CDR3 covers 14 residues. The CDR3: CASSRGQGSEKLFF. The CDR3 region has the DNA TGTGCCAGCAGCCGAGGACAGGGGTCAGAAAAACTGTTTTTT.

This clone has only one observation. This chain uses TRBV30 with TRBJ2-5; TRBD1 matches 9 bases. Germline V gene lookup returns CDR1 GTSNPN and CDR2 SVGIG (reference sequence). The CDR3 length is 16 residues. The junction had 7 bases not matched to a gene; V was cut back by 0 bases and J by 2 bases. CDR3 nucleotides: TGTGCCTGGAGTGTACCTGGGACAGGGATACAAGAGACCCAGTACTTC. This translates into CAWSVPGTGIQETQYF.

On this clone itself: This sample includes further DNA sequences coding for the same CDR3. This chain connects TRBV7-6 to TRBJ1-5; perhaps TRBD1 as D (6 bases). The germline V and J ends were trimmed by 3 bases and 0 bases, with 18 bases remaining between them. Germline V lookup: CDR1 SGHVS, CDR2 FNYEAQ. The CDR3 is made up of 18 amino acids. CDR3 residues: CASSLGVGGGNSNQPQHF. The CDR3 bases are TGTGCCAGCAGCTTGGGGGTAGGGGGGGGCAATAGCAATCAGCCCCAGCATTTT.

This clone showed up just once. The chain recombines TRBV13 with TRBJ1-6; D possibly corresponds to TRBD1 (5 bases). The V gene lost 0 bases and the J gene lost 6 bases, with 9 bases spanning the gap. Germline V CDR1 and CDR2: PRHDT, FYEKMQ (reference sequence). This CDR3 is built from 15 residues. The CDR3 region is CASSLGPGANSPLHF. The DNA of the CDR3 is TGTGCCAGCAGCTTAGGCCCTGGGGCTAATTCACCCCTCCACTTT.

The chain links TRBV7-9 to TRBJ2-7; D is ambiguous. The CDR3 contains 15 residues. Per germline, CDR1 SEHNR and CDR2 FQNEAQ (reference sequence). Between the trimmed V and J ends, which lost 3 bases and 0 bases, there was a span of 12 bases. DNA for the CDR3: TGTGCCAGCAGCTTCGAAGGACGGACCTCCTACGAGCAGTACTTC. Translated: CASSFEGRTSYEQYF. Looking up the rest from reference TRBV7-9 and TRBJ2-7 gives the full variable domain: DTGVSQNPRHKITKRGQNVTFRCDPISEHNRLYWYRQTLGQGPEFLTYFQNEAQLEKSRLLSDRFSAERPKGSFSTLEIQRTEQGDSAMYLCASSFEGRTSYEQYFGPGTRLTVT.

The CDR3 coding sequence is TGTGCCAGCAGCTTGTCCGACAGGGCGGCTTTCTTT. This gives the protein CASSLSDRAAFF. This rearrangement joins TRBV5-6 to TRBJ1-1, with 7 bases matching TRBD1. From germline, CDR1 is SGHDT and CDR2 YYEEEE. The CDR3 spans 12 residues. The V and J ends lost 1 base and 11 bases, in that order; junction bases with no gene match: 5.

This clone appeared once. In the same sample, other DNA sequences code for this CDR3. The rearrangement joins TRBV30 to TRBJ1-2; 8 nucleotides line up with TRBD1. The length of the CDR3 is 14 residues. CDR1 is GTSNPN, CDR2 SVGIG, per germline (reference sequence). Losses at the gene ends were 2 bases for V and 4 bases for J; bases not matched to a gene: 6. In DNA form, the CDR3 reads TGTGCCTGGAGTACAGGGGGTGCCCTCTATGGCTACACCTTC. Residues: CAWSTGGALYGYTF.

The rearrangement uses TRBV5-4 and TRBJ2-5; 9 bases line up with TRBD1. V lost 3 bases and J lost 2; bases outside the gene matches: 2. The CDR3 extends over 14 amino acids. Looked up from germline, CDR1 is SGHNT and CDR2 is YYREEE (reference sequence). In nucleotides, the CDR3 is TGTGCCAGCAGCTCGGGACAGGGACAAGAGACCCAGTACTTC. Encoded protein: CASSSGQGQETQYF.

The chain links TRBV10-3 to TRBJ1-1; 9 bases are shared with TRBD1. The V and J ends lost 6 bases and 4 bases, in that order; junction bases with no gene match: 6. This CDR3 is 14 amino acids long. Germline CDR1 and CDR2: ENHRY and SYGVKD. CDR3 DNA sequence: TGTGCCATCAGCTATGGACAGGGGCCCACTGAAGCTTTCTTT. Its protein is CAISYGQGPTEAFF.